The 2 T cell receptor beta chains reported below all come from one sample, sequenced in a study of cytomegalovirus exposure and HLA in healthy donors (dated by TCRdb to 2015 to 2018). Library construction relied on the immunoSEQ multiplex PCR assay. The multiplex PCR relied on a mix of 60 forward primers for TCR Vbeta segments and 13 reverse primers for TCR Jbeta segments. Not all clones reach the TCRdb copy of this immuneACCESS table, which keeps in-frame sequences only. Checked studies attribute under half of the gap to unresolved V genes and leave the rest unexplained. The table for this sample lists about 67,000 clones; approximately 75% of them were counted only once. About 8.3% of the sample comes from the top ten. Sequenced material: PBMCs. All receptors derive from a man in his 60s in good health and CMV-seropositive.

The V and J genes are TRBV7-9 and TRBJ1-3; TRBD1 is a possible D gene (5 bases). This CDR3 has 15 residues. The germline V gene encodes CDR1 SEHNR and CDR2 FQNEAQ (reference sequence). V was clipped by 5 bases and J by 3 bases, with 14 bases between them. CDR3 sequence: CASSPRGGVGNTIYF. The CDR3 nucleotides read TGTGCCAGCAGCCCCCGGGGCGGGGTTGGAAACACCATATATTTT.

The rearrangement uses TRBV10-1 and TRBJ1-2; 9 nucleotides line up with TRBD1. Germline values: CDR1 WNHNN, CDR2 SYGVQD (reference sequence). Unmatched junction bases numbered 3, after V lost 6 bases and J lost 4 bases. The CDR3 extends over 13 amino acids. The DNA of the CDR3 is TGCGCCAGCAGCGGACAGGGGAGCTATGGCTACACCTTC. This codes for CASSGQGSYGYTF.